In this sample, the clone carrying this T cell receptor beta chain turned up once. This entry belongs to a study of blood T cell repertoires in COVID-19. Overall study: Sites in the United States, Italy and Spain provided acute and convalescent COVID-19 samples. PBMCs, B-cell-depleted T cells, or T cells provided the cDNA or gDNA that made up the material.

Original analysis: Quantification of nucleated cells was approximated via reference gene primer amplification. Data came from immunoSEQ multiplex PCR; TCRdb stores just in-frame clones and leaves some out. That table is the source of V, J and clone size, and D and trimming were worked out from the DNA. Seen here are about 160,000 clones, about 77% observed once, and the top ten hold 14%. Germline V gene lookup returns CDR1 LGHDT and CDR2 YNNKEL (reference sequence). The V and J ends lost 2 bases and 5 bases respectively, with 22 bases between them. This CDR3 has 18 residues. This TCR was recovered from a woman older than 75 with acute or convalescent COVID-19. The sample comprised peripheral blood. The V call is TRBV3-1 (or the pseudogene TRBV3-2), the J call TRBJ2-1, with a weak D call TRBD1 (5 bases). CDR3 DNA: TGTGCCAGCAGCCAAAAATTCTGGAGTCCAAGGGGCCACAATGAGCAGTTCTTC. Its translation: CASSQKFWSPRGHNEQFF.